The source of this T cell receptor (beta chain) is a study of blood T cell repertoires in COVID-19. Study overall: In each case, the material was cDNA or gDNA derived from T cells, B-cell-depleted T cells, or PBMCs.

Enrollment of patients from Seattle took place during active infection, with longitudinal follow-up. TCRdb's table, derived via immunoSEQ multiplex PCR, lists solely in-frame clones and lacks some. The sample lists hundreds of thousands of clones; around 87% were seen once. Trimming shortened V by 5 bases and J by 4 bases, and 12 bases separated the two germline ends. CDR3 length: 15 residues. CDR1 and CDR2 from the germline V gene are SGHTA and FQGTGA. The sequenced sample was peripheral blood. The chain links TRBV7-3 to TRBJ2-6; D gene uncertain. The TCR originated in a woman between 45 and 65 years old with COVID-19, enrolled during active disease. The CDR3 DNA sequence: TGTGCCAGCAGCCCAACACATGCAGGGGCCAACGTCCTGACTTTC. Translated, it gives CASSPTHAGANVLTF.